One and the same sample provided the 27 T cell receptor beta chains below, sequenced in a study of blood T cells in healthy people across ages. Combining a sample-barcoded 5' primer with a J-beta primer mix, a second PCR ran for about 6 to 11 cycles. TCRdb passed the 5' RACE reads through MiXCR, listing each CDR3 protein once. The sample holds 1.5 million to 1.8 million distinct CDR3 sequences, roughly two fifths seen once. The source material was blood. The receptors stem from a woman younger than 35 in good health.

This clonotype showed up just a few times. The chain joins TRBV2 to TRBJ2-6; D may match TRBD1 or TRBD2 (5 bases each). The CDR3 sequence is 17 residues long. Trimming stripped 6 bases from V and 0 bases from J, with 15 bases between. Germline assignment: CDR1 SNHLY and CDR2 FYNNEI. The DNA for the CDR3 is TGTGCCAGCAGCGGTTCATCGGGGCTCTCTGGGGCCAACGTCCTGACTTTC. This encodes CASSGSSGLSGANVLTF.

To note about this clonotype: Sequence at one end of the junction differs from germline and may be a read error. This rearrangement joins TRBV7-9 to TRBJ1-1, with D perhaps matching TRBD1 (5 bases). Germline lookup yields CDR1 SEHNR and CDR2 FQNEAQ (reference sequence). This CDR3 is 17 amino acids long. CDR3 sequence reads: CTSSLDSGPALNTEAFF. In DNA, the CDR3 is TGTACCAGCAGCTTAGATTCAGGGCCCGCCTTGAACACTGAAGCTTTCTTT. Using reference TRBV7-9 and TRBJ1-1 for the parts outside the CDR3, the full variable domain is DTGVSQNPRHKITKRGQNVTFRCDPISEHNRLYWYRQTLGQGPEFLTYFQNEAQLEKSRLLSDRFSAERPKGSFSTLEIQRTEQGDSAMYLCTSSLDSGPALNTEAFFGQGTRLTVV.

The rearrangement joins TRBV20-1 to TRBJ2-7; no clear D. This CDR3 region has 14 residues. V lost 5 bases to trimming and J lost 0 bases, with 14 bases between them. The germline V gene has CDR1 DFQATT and CDR2 SNEGSKA (reference sequence). The CDR3 region is CSAPRPRSSYEQYF. In nucleotides, the CDR3 is TGCAGTGCTCCTCGGCCTAGAAGCTCCTACGAGCAGTACTTC.

This clonotype was observed a handful of times. The V call is TRBV6-2 or TRBV6-3, the J call TRBJ2-1; 14 nucleotides match TRBD2. Germline lookup yields CDR1 MNHEY and CDR2 SVGEGT. This CDR3 spans 16 amino acids. V was pared by 2 bases and J by 9 bases, with 6 bases of the junction left unmatched. CDR3 coding DNA: TGTGCCAGCAGTTACGCCGGACTAGCGGGAGGCGGTGAGCAGTTCTTC. As protein: CASSYAGLAGGGEQFF.

This clonotype was seen repeatedly, ten times or more. CDR3 nucleotide sequence: TGTGCCAGCAGCAAGGGACAGGGCTACGAGCAGTACTTC. Translation: CASSKGQGYEQYF. The chain combines TRBV7-9 with TRBJ2-7, with 9 positions matching TRBD1. Unmatched junction bases numbered 2, after V lost 5 bases and J lost 3 bases. This CDR3 has 13 residues. Germline assignment: CDR1 SEHNR and CDR2 FQNEAQ (reference sequence).

The chain employs TRBV7-2 and TRBJ1-5; D is ambiguous. This CDR3 region has 14 residues. CDR1 and CDR2 (germline): SGHTA, FQGNSA. V shed 1 base and J shed 4 bases, with 8 bases lying between them. CDR3 in DNA: TGTGCCAGCAGCTTAGACTACGGGAATCAGCCCCAGCATTTT. It encodes CASSLDYGNQPQHF.

This clonotype was detected a few times. The rearrangement joins TRBV29-1 to TRBJ2-7, with 8 bases aligning to TRBD1. V was pared by 4 bases and J by 2 bases, with 4 bases of the junction left unmatched. The CDR3 runs 13 residues. The germline V gene has CDR1 SQVTM and CDR2 ANQGSEA. As DNA, the CDR3 is TGCAGCGTTGCCGTCAGGGGGCCCTACGAGCAGTACTTC. Amino acid sequence: CSVAVRGPYEQYF.

There are a few counts of this clonotype. The CDR3 DNA reads as TGTGCCAGCAGTTTGGGCCCCACCCTGGGCGAGCAGTACTTC. It translates to CASSLGPTLGEQYF. V gene TRBV27 combines with J gene TRBJ2-4; no clear D. The last part of the DNA fits TRBJ2-7 better; the J call may be wrong. Germline assignment: CDR1 MNHEY and CDR2 SMNVEV (reference sequence). The CDR3 covers 14 residues.

Turning to this clonotype: Mismatch with germline at one junction end may stem from a read error. The rearrangement uses TRBV30 and TRBJ2-1; D not resolved. The CDR3 totals 14 residues. Germline V CDR1 and CDR2: GTSNPN, SVGIG (reference sequence). This chain's CDR3 is CAWSVAGLANAQFF. In DNA, the CDR3 is TGTGCCTGGAGTGTAGCCGGTTTGGCCAATGCGCAGTTCTTC.

This clonotype was detected a few times. The chain couples TRBV10-3 to TRBJ1-6; D unresolved. The CDR3 has 14 residues. Germline CDR1 ENHRY, CDR2 SYGVKD. The V end lost 5 bases, the J end lost 8 bases, and 13 bases lay between the germline ends. CDR3 coding DNA: TGTGCCATCAGTTGGACCAGACCGGATTCACCCCTCCACTTT. Amino acid sequence: CAISWTRPDSPLHF.

The chain has TRBV14 and TRBJ2-3; possible D gene TRBD2, 5 bases. V gave up 1 base and J gave up 0 bases, with 11 bases separating them. The CDR3 loop spans 16 amino acids. Germline V CDR1 and CDR2: SGHDN, FVKESK. The CDR3 sequence: CASSQGPDFSTDTQYF. The DNA for the CDR3 is TGTGCCAGCAGCCAAGGTCCGGACTTTAGCACAGATACGCAGTATTTT.

This clonotype has a handful of counts. The rearrangement uses TRBV7-9 and TRBJ1-1, with a tentative D call TRBD1 (5 bases). Per germline, CDR1 SEHNR and CDR2 FQNEAQ (reference sequence). The CDR3 is 13 amino acids. V lost 5 bases to trimming and J lost 4 bases, with 11 bases between them. CDR3 protein: CASSTRDGTEAFF. DNA for the CDR3: TGTGCCAGCAGCACAAGGGACGGCACTGAAGCTTTCTTT.

The chain joins TRBV4-1 to TRBJ2-5; D is perhaps TRBD1 (5 bases). The germline V and J ends were trimmed by 1 base and 5 bases, with 11 bases remaining between them. The V gene's germline CDR1 is MGHRA and CDR2 YSYEKL. This CDR3 is 14 amino acids long. CDR3 DNA: TGCGCCAGCAGCCAAGGCAGGGATGAGGAGACCCAGTACTTC. This encodes CASSQGRDEETQYF.

The gene calls are TRBV29-1 and TRBJ1-1, with D unclear. Trimming removed 6 bases at V and 0 bases at J, with 11 bases between. Germline V gives CDR1 SQVTM, CDR2 ANQGSEA. The CDR3 has 13 amino acids. The CDR3 reads CSVSGRLNTEAFF. CDR3 nucleotide sequence: TGCAGCGTCTCGGGTCGCCTGAACACTGAAGCTTTCTTT.

This clonotype has only a few counts. This sequence joins TRBV27 and TRBJ1-1; D is perhaps TRBD1 (5 bases). The germline V and J ends were trimmed by 0 bases and 0 bases, with 11 bases remaining between them. Germline CDR1 is MNHEY and CDR2 is SMNVEV (reference sequence). The CDR3 has 16 residues. The CDR3, as DNA: TGTGCCAGCAGTTTATCCCCAGGGTACATGAACACTGAAGCTTTCTTT. Protein: CASSLSPGYMNTEAFF.

The rearrangement links TRBV30 to TRBJ2-7; a weak D match, TRBD1 (6 bases). Germline lookup yields CDR1 GTSNPN and CDR2 SVGIG (reference sequence). The length of the CDR3 is 14 residues. Trimming stripped 4 bases from V and 4 bases from J, with 17 bases between. CDR3 DNA sequence: TGTGCCTGGAACGAGGCAGGGGAACGATACGAGCAGTACTTC. This translates into CAWNEAGERYEQYF.

This clonotype came up a few times. The chain joins TRBV4-3 to TRBJ1-3; no clear D gene. Trimming pared 0 bases from V and 0 bases from J, leaving 6 bases between. From germline, CDR1 is LGHNA and CDR2 YSLEER. The CDR3 totals 15 residues. DNA for the CDR3: TGCGCCAGCAGCCAAGACGGGTACTCTGGAAACACCATATATTTT. Residues: CASSQDGYSGNTIYF.

The sample holds a few counts of this clonotype. The rearrangement links TRBV5-5 to TRBJ1-1; D is ambiguous. There are 13 residues in the CDR3. The V gene lost 3 bases and the J gene lost 5 bases, with 11 bases spanning the gap. CDR1 and CDR2 (germline): SGHKS, YYEKEE (reference sequence). CDR3 sequence (DNA): TGTGCCAGCAGCTCCAGTGGGAGGACTGAAGCTTTCTTT. Encoded protein: CASSSSGRTEAFF.

V and J are TRBV20-1 and TRBJ1-2; a weak D match, TRBD1 (6 bases). CDR3 length: 12 residues. Germline loops: CDR1 DFQATT, CDR2 SNEGSKA (reference sequence). With 5 bases removed from V and 7 bases from J, the gap between germline ends came to 14 bases. The CDR3 sequence is CSADLQGSGYTF. CDR3 coding DNA: TGCAGTGCTGACTTACAGGGTAGTGGCTACACCTTC.

This clonotype was counted many times. This rearrangement joins TRBV5-5 to TRBJ2-6; no reliable D call. This CDR3 contains 17 residues. V lost 1 base and J 0 bases, leaving 11 bases between the germline ends. The V gene's germline CDR1 is SGHKS and CDR2 YYEKEE (reference sequence). CDR3 in amino acids: CASSLYTSNSGANVLTF. CDR3 sequence (DNA): TGTGCCAGCAGCTTGTACACATCCAACTCTGGGGCCAACGTCCTGACTTTC.

The chain is built from TRBV30 and TRBJ1-1; TRBD1 matches 8 bases. With 2 bases clipped from V and 1 base from J, the junction kept 0 bases outside the gene matches. Germline loops: CDR1 GTSNPN, CDR2 SVGIG (reference sequence). CDR3 length: 13 amino acids. CDR3 amino acids: CAWSQGANTEAFF. In DNA, the CDR3 is TGTGCCTGGAGTCAGGGGGCGAACACTGAAGCTTTCTTT.

This clonotype occurred many times. This chain joins TRBV15 and TRBJ2-3; 8 bases match TRBD1. Germline-derived CDR1 and CDR2 are LNHNV and YYDKDF (reference sequence). Losses at the gene ends were 6 bases for V and 3 bases for J; bases not matched to a gene: 5. The CDR3 has 14 residues. CDR3 sequence: CATRTDRGTDTQYF. CDR3 bases: TGTGCCACCAGGACCGACAGGGGAACAGATACGCAGTATTTT. The full variable domain, with the rest looked up from reference TRBV15 and TRBJ2-3, is DAMVIQNPRYQVTQFGKPVTLSCSQTLNHNVMYWYQQKSSQAPKLLFHYYDKDFNNEADTPDNFQSRRPNTSFCFLDIRSPGLGDTAMYLCATRTDRGTDTQYFGPGTRLTVL.

The rearrangement joins TRBV10-3 to TRBJ2-3; D may be TRBD1 (5 bases). V was clipped by 4 bases and J by 5 bases, with 13 bases between them. Germline CDR1 is ENHRY and CDR2 is SYGVKD. The CDR3 has 14 amino acids. The CDR3 region has the DNA TGTGCCATCAGTGGCCGACTGGGGCAAGATACGCAGTATTTT. Its translation is CAISGRLGQDTQYF.

V is TRBV4-1 and J is TRBJ1-2, with D perhaps matching TRBD1 (5 bases). CDR3 size: 18 residues. In germline, CDR1 is MGHRA, CDR2 YSYEKL. Trimming took off 4 bases at V and 5 bases at J, with 26 bases between the two ends. DNA for the CDR3: TGCGCCAGCAGCCCGGTTCTGGTTGTGAGGGGTGGTTCATATGGCTACACCTTC. Protein: CASSPVLVVRGGSYGYTF.

In DNA form, the CDR3 reads TGTGCCAGCAGCGTCCAGCGAGCTAGCACAGATACGCAGTATTTT. This encodes CASSVQRASTDTQYF. The J gene is TRBJ2-3, the V gene TRBV9; no clear D gene. CDR1 SGDLS and CDR2 YYNGEE come from the germline V gene. V was cut by 2 bases and J by 0 bases, with 10 bases left in between. This CDR3 comprises 15 residues. The full variable domain, with the rest looked up from reference TRBV9 and TRBJ2-3, is DSGVTQTPKHLITATGQRVTLRCSPRSGDLSVYWYQQSLDQGLQFLIQYYNGEERAKGNILERFSAQQFPDLHSELNLSSLELGDSALYFCASSVQRASTDTQYFGPGTRLTVL.

The V gene is TRBV28, the J gene TRBJ2-5, with D hard to call. Gene TRBJ2-7 matches the end of the DNA better, so the J call may be wrong. This CDR3 region has 14 residues. Germline CDR1 reads MDHEN; CDR2 reads SYDVKM. The CDR3 is CASSLPPASYEQYF. In DNA, the CDR3 is TGTGCCAGCAGTTTACCCCCGGCTTCCTACGAGCAGTACTTC.

This clonotype was counted between two and nine times. This sequence joins TRBV4-3 and TRBJ2-3; the match to TRBD1 covers 8 bases. The junction had 1 base not matched to a gene; V was cut back by 2 bases and J by 3 bases. The CDR3 has 14 amino acids. The germline V gene encodes CDR1 LGHNA and CDR2 YSLEER. This chain's CDR3 is CASSQRTGTDTQYF. DNA for the CDR3: TGCGCCAGCAGCCAACGGACAGGGACAGATACGCAGTATTTT.